The rows below give T cell receptor beta chains drawn from one sample of a study of technical replicates of blood from several donors. Sequencing used immunoSEQ multiplex PCR; TCRdb keeps in-frame clones, though not all of them. Of 80,000 to 95,000 clones in the sample, just over 95% are singletons; the top ten hold about 0.33%. The sequenced material came from T cells isolated from PBMCs. These receptors were taken from a human donor in good health. CDR3s include the opening cysteine and the closing phenylalanine or tryptophan. The D gene is left open where the match is weak. Size tells how often a clone was seen (once, few, many) or the class of an expanded clone, and some rows leave it out.

size: NA
V: TRBV6-4
D: NA
J: TRBJ1-1
CDR3: CASSVQGGNTEAFF
DNA: TGTGCCAGCAGTGTTCAGGGAGGGAACACTGAAGCTTTCTTT

size: NA
V: TRBV28
D: TRBD2
J: TRBJ2-3
CDR3: CASSPLLAGGIGDTQYF
DNA: TGTGCCAGCAGCCCTCTCCTCGCGGGAGGAATAGGAGATACGCAGTATTTT

size: NA
V: TRBV9
D: NA
J: TRBJ2-1
CDR3: CASSVVLFREALYNEQFF
DNA: TGTGCCAGCAGCGTAGTCCTGTTTCGAGAGGCACTCTACAATGAGCAGTTCTTC

size: NA
V: TRBV6-1
D: NA
J: TRBJ2-1
CDR3: CASSELASSYNEQFF
DNA: TGTGCCAGCAGTGAACTTGCTAGCTCCTACAATGAGCAGTTCTTC

size: NA
V: TRBV4-2
D: NA
J: TRBJ2-7
CDR3: CASSQERPGAYEQYF
DNA: TGTGCCAGCAGCCAGGAAAGACCGGGAGCCTACGAGCAGTACTTC

size: once
V: TRBV11-3
D: TRBD2
J: TRBJ2-3
CDR3: CASSSWTSGGTDTQYF
DNA: TGTGCCAGCAGCTCATGGACTAGCGGAGGCACAGATACGCAGTATTTT

size: NA
V: TRBV2
D: NA
J: TRBJ2-2
CDR3: CASSGTFGTGELFF
DNA: TGTGCCAGCAGCGGGACTTTTGGCACCGGGGAGCTGTTTTTT

size: NA
V: TRBV4-2
D: NA
J: TRBJ1-2
CDR3: CASSQDFANYGYTF
DNA: TGTGCCAGCAGCCAAGATTTCGCTAACTATGGCTACACCTTC

size: NA
V: TRBV11-3
D: TRBD2
J: TRBJ2-3
CDR3: CASSDTRYGTRNTQYF
DNA: TGTGCCAGCAGCGACACCCGCTACGGGACTAGGAATACGCAGTATTTT

size: NA
V: TRBV30
D: NA
J: TRBJ1-2
CDR3: CACYPGRGGYGYTF
DNA: TGTGCCTGCTACCCCGGACGGGGAGGATATGGCTACACCTTC

size: NA
V: TRBV19
D: TRBD2
J: TRBJ2-1
CDR3: CASSIDGRAGNEQFF
DNA: TGTGCCAGTAGTATAGACGGGAGGGCCGGCAATGAGCAGTTCTTC

size: NA
V: TRBV5-1
D: TRBD1
J: TRBJ2-1
CDR3: CASSLEPGQFYNEQFF
DNA: TGCGCCAGCAGCTTGGAACCGGGACAGTTTTACAATGAGCAGTTCTTC

size: NA
V: TRBV7-2
D: NA
J: TRBJ2-1
CDR3: CASSFEGIGYNEQFF
DNA: TGTGCCAGCAGCTTTGAGGGAATTGGTTACAATGAGCAGTTCTTC

size: NA
V: TRBV4-3
D: TRBD2
J: TRBJ2-7
CDR3: CASSQEWAGATYEQYF
DNA: TGCGCCAGCAGCCAAGAGTGGGCGGGAGCGACCTACGAGCAGTACTTC

size: NA
V: TRBV25-1
D: NA
J: TRBJ2-3
CDR3: CASSFGGRTDTQYF
DNA: TGTGCCAGCAGTTTCGGGGGACGCACAGATACGCAGTATTTT

size: NA
V: TRBV23-1
D: NA
J: TRBJ2-1
CDR3: CATTVDSDTKGNEQFF
DNA: TGCGCCACCACTGTGGATTCGGACACTAAGGGGAATGAGCAGTTCTTC

size: NA
V: TRBV14
D: NA
J: TRBJ2-7
CDR3: CASSQESLEQYF
DNA: TGTGCCAGCAGCCAAGAAAGTCTAGAGCAGTACTTC

size: NA
V: TRBV23-1
D: TRBD1
J: TRBJ2-7
CDR3: CASREQGKFDEQYF
DNA: TGCGCCAGCAGGGAACAGGGGAAATTCGACGAGCAGTACTTC

size: NA
V: TRBV29-1
D: TRBD1
J: TRBJ2-3
CDR3: CSVAGDRGRTDTQYF
DNA: TGCAGCGTTGCGGGGGACAGGGGTCGCACAGATACGCAGTATTTT

size: NA
V: TRBV9
D: NA
J: TRBJ2-7
CDR3: CASSPGDYEQYF
DNA: TGTGCCAGCAGCCCCGGAGACTACGAGCAGTACTTC

size: NA
V: TRBV9
D: NA
J: TRBJ2-1
CDR3: CASSVGAEGPKYNEQFF
DNA: TGTGCCAGCAGCGTAGGAGCAGAGGGCCCTAAATACAATGAGCAGTTCTTC

size: NA
V: TRBV7-2
D: NA
J: TRBJ1-1
CDR3: CASSLEATINTEAFF
DNA: TGTGCCAGCAGCTTAGAAGCCACCATTAACACTGAAGCTTTCTTT

size: NA
V: TRBV9
D: NA
J: TRBJ1-5
CDR3: CASSVADREPQHF
DNA: TGTGCCAGCAGCGTAGCTGACAGAGAGCCCCAGCATTTT

size: NA
V: TRBV28
D: NA
J: TRBJ1-1
CDR3: CASSFFLGDALNTEAFF
DNA: TGTGCCAGCAGCTTTTTTTTAGGGGATGCGCTGAACACTGAAGCTTTCTTT

size: NA
V: TRBV2
D: NA
J: TRBJ1-5
CDR3: CASSVRAGQPQHF
DNA: TGTGCCAGCAGTGTTAGGGCGGGACAGCCCCAGCATTTT

size: NA
V: TRBV6-1
D: NA
J: TRBJ2-3
CDR3: CASSPQGYSTDTQYF
DNA: TGTGCCAGCAGTCCTCAGGGGTATTCCACAGATACGCAGTATTTT

size: once
V: TRBV15
D: NA
J: TRBJ1-1
CDR3: CATSREDGASTEAFF
DNA: TGTGCCACCAGCAGAGAGGATGGGGCATCCACTGAAGCTTTCTTT

size: NA
V: TRBV9
D: NA
J: TRBJ2-7
CDR3: CASSVDEGLYEQYF
DNA: TGTGCCAGCAGCGTGGACGAGGGACTGTACGAGCAGTACTTC

size: NA
V: TRBV5-5
D: NA
J: TRBJ1-1
CDR3: CASSMTGMNTEAFF
DNA: TGTGCCAGCAGCATGACAGGCATGAACACTGAAGCTTTCTTT

size: NA
V: TRBV27
D: TRBD2
J: TRBJ2-3
CDR3: CASSLRMLAGEDTQYF
DNA: TGTGCCAGCAGTTTAAGAATGCTAGCGGGAGAAGATACGCAGTATTTT

size: NA
V: TRBV6-5
D: NA
J: TRBJ2-1
CDR3: CASAKGVAFNEQFF
DNA: TGTGCCAGCGCAAAAGGAGTAGCTTTTAATGAGCAGTTCTTC

size: NA
V: TRBV27
D: NA
J: TRBJ2-7
CDR3: CASSSDILYEQYF
DNA: TGTGCCAGCAGTTCCGACATCCTATACGAGCAGTACTTC

size: NA
V: TRBV2
D: NA
J: TRBJ2-1
CDR3: CASRITIGGLTNEQFF
DNA: TGTGCCAGCAGGATTACCATAGGAGGACTAACCAATGAGCAGTTCTTC

size: NA
V: TRBV4-1
D: TRBD2
J: TRBJ2-7
CDR3: CASRDGTSVQSYEQYF
DNA: TGCGCCAGCAGAGATGGGACTAGCGTACAATCCTACGAGCAGTACTTC

size: NA
V: TRBV12-5
D: TRBD1
J: TRBJ1-2
CDR3: CASEGQGKLGYTF
DNA: TGTGCTAGTGAGGGACAGGGAAAACTTGGCTACACCTTC

size: NA
V: TRBV7-9
D: NA
J: TRBJ2-1
CDR3: CASSLVAGTYNEQFF
DNA: TGTGCCAGCAGCTTAGTTGCGGGTACCTACAATGAGCAGTTCTTC

size: NA
V: TRBV11-3
D: NA
J: TRBJ2-3
CDR3: CASSPSASASTDTQYF
DNA: TGTGCCAGCAGCCCATCGGCCAGCGCCAGCACAGATACGCAGTATTTT

size: NA
V: TRBV27
D: NA
J: TRBJ2-1
CDR3: CASSPGANEQFF
DNA: TGTGCCAGCAGCCCTGGAGCCAATGAGCAGTTCTTC

size: NA
V: TRBV7-2
D: TRBD1
J: TRBJ1-1
CDR3: CASSLGQGYTEAFF
DNA: TGTGCCAGCAGCCTCGGACAGGGGTACACTGAAGCTTTCTTT

size: NA
V: TRBV11-2
D: NA
J: TRBJ1-2
CDR3: CASSLDPDYYGYTF
DNA: TGTGCCAGCAGCTTAGACCCGGACTACTATGGCTACACCTTC

size: NA
V: TRBV2
D: NA
J: TRBJ1-4
CDR3: CASRVRGTDFMRKLFF
DNA: TGTGCCAGCAGGGTACGGGGGACCGATTTCATGAGAAAACTGTTTTTT

size: NA
V: TRBV9
D: TRBD1
J: TRBJ1-3
CDR3: CASSLTTGGFFTDTIYF
DNA: TGTGCCAGCAGCCTCACGACAGGGGGCTTCTTTACGGACACCATATATTTT

size: NA
V: TRBV4-1
D: NA
J: TRBJ2-3
CDR3: CASSIRIRGTDTQYF
DNA: TGCGCCAGCAGCATCAGAATCCGGGGCACAGATACGCAGTATTTT

size: NA
V: TRBV9
D: TRBD1
J: TRBJ1-1
CDR3: CASSSDDRAGTEAFF
DNA: TGTGCCAGCAGCTCCGACGACAGGGCAGGCACTGAAGCTTTCTTT

size: NA
V: TRBV21-1
D: NA
J: TRBJ2-2
CDR3: CASSKGRSGTGELFF
DNA: TGTGCCAGCAGCAAAGGGAGGAGCGGCACCGGGGAGCTGTTTTTT

size: NA
V: TRBV9
D: NA
J: TRBJ1-4
CDR3: CASSVGDEKLFF
DNA: TGTGCCAGCAGCGTAGGAGATGAAAAACTGTTTTTT

size: NA
V: TRBV7-2
D: TRBD1
J: TRBJ1-4
CDR3: CASSNGTGGMMIEKLFF
DNA: TGTGCCAGCAGCAACGGGACAGGGGGCATGATGATTGAAAAACTGTTTTTT

size: once
V: TRBV7-8
D: TRBD2
J: TRBJ2-3
CDR3: CASSRGLATSTDTQYF
DNA: TGTGCCAGCAGCAGGGGACTAGCGACTAGCACAGATACGCAGTATTTT

size: NA
V: TRBV9
D: NA
J: TRBJ1-1
CDR3: CASSPGGGGGTEAFF
DNA: TGTGCCAGCAGCCCAGGCGGGGGGGGCGGGACTGAAGCTTTCTTT

size: NA
V: TRBV7-2
D: NA
J: TRBJ1-2
CDR3: CASSVTNYGYTF
DNA: TGTGCCAGCAGCGTTACTAACTATGGCTACACCTTC